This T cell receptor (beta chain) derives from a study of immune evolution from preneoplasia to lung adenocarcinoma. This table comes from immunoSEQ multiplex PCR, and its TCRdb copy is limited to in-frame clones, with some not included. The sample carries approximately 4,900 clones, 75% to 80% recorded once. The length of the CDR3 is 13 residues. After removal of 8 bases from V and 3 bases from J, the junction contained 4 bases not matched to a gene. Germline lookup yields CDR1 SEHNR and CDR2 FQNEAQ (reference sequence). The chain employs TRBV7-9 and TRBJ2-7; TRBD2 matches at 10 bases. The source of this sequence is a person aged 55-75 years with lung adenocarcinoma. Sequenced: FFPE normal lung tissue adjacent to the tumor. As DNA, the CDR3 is TGTGCCAGCCGTACTAGCGGGAACTACGAGCAGTACTTC. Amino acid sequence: CASRTSGNYEQYF. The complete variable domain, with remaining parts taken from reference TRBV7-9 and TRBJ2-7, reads DTGVSQNPRHKITKRGQNVTFRCDPISEHNRLYWYRQTLGQGPEFLTYFQNEAQLEKSRLLSDRFSAERPKGSFSTLEIQRTEQGDSAMYLCASRTSGNYEQYFGPGTRLTVT.